This T cell receptor beta chain emerged from a study of CD8 T cells in ankylosing spondylitis. Study-level results: A number of the motif variants had already been described in reactive arthritis synovial fluid and blood. Blood from ankylosing spondylitis patients appeared to carry a characteristic eight-variant TCR beta motif. Reported data indicate significant enrichment of disease-linked clones within matched ankylosing spondylitis synovial fluid. Clones linked with disease were CD8+ and fairly uncommon in the peripheral blood.

This CDR3 spans 15 amino acids. CDR1 and CDR2 (germline): SGHAT, FQDESV (reference sequence). The V segment lost 6 bases and the J segment 1 base; nucleotides outside the gene matches: 6. This clonotype was counted a few times. Antigen specificity is unknown. As the method for making TCR beta libraries, quantitative 5'-RACE with molecular barcodes was used. TCRdb re-called the 5' RACE reads through MiXCR, storing one row per CDR3 protein. The profile shows about 800,000 distinct CDR3 sequences, approximately 12% of them singletons. V and J are TRBV11-1 and TRBJ2-3; 8 bases agree with TRBD1. The sample was blood, either unsorted or a sorted T cell fraction (not recorded which). The clonotype comes from a male donor with ankylosing spondylitis. The CDR3 DNA reads as TGTGCCAGCAGGCCAGGGGGCGGGGGCACAGATACGCAGTATTTT. Amino acids: CASRPGGGGTDTQYF.